This section outlines one T cell receptor beta chain sequence together with its context. Its specificity is not known. Germline V gene lookup returns CDR1 SNHLY and CDR2 FYNNEI. The CDR3 totals 15 residues. V was cut by 1 base and J by 9 bases, with 16 bases left in between. This sample is drawn from a study of T-cell memory formation after mild COVID-19. The 5'RACE method, run with constant-segment primers, produced TCR alpha and TCR beta cDNA libraries (carrying sample barcodes and UMIs). TCRdb called the 5' RACE reads again in MiXCR, with one record for every CDR3 protein. The sample includes fewer than 650,000 distinct CDR3 sequences, 15% to 20% of them seen just once. Notes on the study in general: Researchers found some responding clones in pre-infection memory, a sign that cross-reactive memory joined.

Specimen: PBMCs or a T cell subset sorted from them (not recorded which). V and J are TRBV2 and TRBJ2-1; D possibly corresponds to TRBD1 (5 bases). The clonotype was recovered from an adult woman who had mild COVID-19 (a few samples of this study predate the infection). Cell type and time point are not known. The CDR3 spells CASSEGTRVNAEQFF. In nucleotides, the CDR3 is TGTGCCAGCAGTGAAGGGACCAGGGTAAACGCTGAGCAGTTCTTC.